A single sample is the source of the 11 T cell receptor beta chains below, sequenced in a study of shared clonotypes between healthy human individuals. This table comes from immunoSEQ multiplex PCR, and its TCRdb copy is limited to in-frame clones, with some not included. The data hold some 2,500,000 clones, with less than 95% observed a single time. The sample consisted of naive CD4+ T cells from PBMCs. The subset here: CD45RA+ positively selected. These receptors came from a man younger than 35 in good health. Some clones in this sample may be carry-over from other donors' samples.

The rearrangement links TRBV5-6 to TRBJ2-7, with 10 positions matching TRBD2. With 2 bases clipped from V and 2 bases from J, the junction kept 4 bases outside the gene matches. The CDR3 has 15 residues. Germline V CDR1 and CDR2: SGHDT, YYEEEE. CDR3 sequence reads: CASSFGLAATYEQYF. CDR3 in DNA: TGTGCCAGCAGCTTTGGACTAGCGGCCACCTACGAGCAGTACTTC.

This clone was recorded once. V usage is TRBV6-6 and J usage is TRBJ1-4, with 8 bases matching TRBD1. With 6 bases clipped from V and 7 bases from J, the junction kept 10 bases outside the gene matches. Germline CDR1 MNHNY, CDR2 SVGAGI (reference sequence). The CDR3 is 15 residues long. The CDR3: CASSQGQGGGEKLFF. The DNA for the CDR3 is TGTGCCAGCAGCCAAGGACAGGGAGGGGGTGAAAAACTGTTTTTT.

The V gene is TRBV5-1, the J gene TRBJ2-3, with 8 nucleotides matching TRBD2. This CDR3 has 16 amino acids. Trimming at V came to 0 bases and at J to 2 bases, leaving 5 bases not matched to a gene. Germline assignment: CDR1 SGHRS and CDR2 YFSETQ. The CDR3 nucleotides read TGCGCCAGCAGCTTGGCGGGGGGGATGGTCACAGATACGCAGTATTTT. Its translation is CASSLAGGMVTDTQYF. The full variable domain, its missing parts supplied by reference TRBV5-1 and TRBJ2-3, is KAGVTQTPRYLIKTRGQQVTLSCSPISGHRSVSWYQQTPGQGLQFLFEYFSETQRNKGNFPGRFSGRQFSNSRSEMNVSTLELGDSALYLCASSLAGGMVTDTQYFGPGTRLTVL.

As for this clone: Given the absence of the conserved phenylalanine or tryptophan at the CDR3 end, a read error is likely. The DNA is left out, because the CDR3 cannot be placed on it with certainty; the CDR3 is given as TCRdb lists it. The chain recombines TRBV6-1 with TRBJ2-7; TRBD1, the table's D call, lacks a check against the DNA. The CDR3 comprises 10 residues, both ends counted. Germline-derived CDR1 and CDR2 are MNHNS and SASEGT. The CDR3 spells CASSEEKTGL.

This sequence joins TRBV19 and TRBJ1-4; tentative D call: TRBD1 (6 bases). The CDR3 is made up of 14 amino acids. V was shortened by 3 bases and J by 8 bases, with 13 bases between the two germline ends. Germline values: CDR1 LNHDA, CDR2 SQIVND (reference sequence). CDR3 in DNA: TGTGCCAGTAGTATCGGGGGCATAAGAGAAAAACTGTTTTTT. It translates to CASSIGGIREKLFF. The full variable domain, with the rest looked up from reference TRBV19 and TRBJ1-4, is DGGITQSPKYLFRKEGQNVTLSCEQNLNHDAMYWYRQDPGQGLRLIYYSQIVNDFQKGDIAEGYSVSREKKESFPLTVTSAQKNPTAFYLCASSIGGIREKLFFGSGTQLSVL.

The gene calls are TRBV6-1 and TRBJ2-5, with no clear D. The CDR3 extends over 14 amino acids. V shed 1 base and J shed 0 bases, with 6 bases lying between them. Germline CDR1 is MNHNS and CDR2 is SASEGT. The CDR3 spells CASSEGSHQETQYF. For the CDR3, the DNA is TGTGCCAGCAGTGAAGGGTCCCACCAAGAGACCCAGTACTTC.

V gene TRBV5-1 combines with J gene TRBJ2-7, with D maybe TRBD1 (6 bases). The germline V gene has CDR1 SGHRS and CDR2 YFSETQ. Deletions cut 4 bases from V and 0 bases from J, with 14 bases between. The CDR3 has 15 residues. The CDR3 spells CASSHRQDNSYEQYF. CDR3 nucleotides: TGCGCCAGCAGCCACCGACAGGACAACTCCTACGAGCAGTACTTC.

The CDR3 DNA reads as TGCGCCAGCACCCGGACTAGCGGGAGTTCCGAGCAGTACTTC. Translating gives CASTRTSGSSEQYF. The chain employs TRBV5-1 and TRBJ2-7; 13 bases map to TRBD2. This CDR3 comprises 14 residues. J gave up 6 bases and V 6 bases, and 6 bases lay outside the gene matches. The V gene's germline CDR1 is SGHRS and CDR2 YFSETQ.

This clone came up once. V usage is TRBV18 and J usage is TRBJ1-1; 9 bases match TRBD1. The CDR3 has 17 amino acids. The V gene end was trimmed by 6 bases and the J gene end by 4 bases; junction bases not matched to a gene: 15. Germline V lookup: CDR1 KGHSH, CDR2 LQKENI. The DNA of the CDR3 is TGTGCCAGCTCCCAAGGACAGGGGCCCCGGGCGGGCACTGAAGCTTTCTTT. Translation gives CASSQGQGPRAGTEAFF.

This clone was counted only a few times. The chain employs TRBV30 and TRBJ1-3, with D tentatively TRBD1 (6 bases). The CDR3 length is 13 residues. The germline V gene has CDR1 GTSNPN and CDR2 SVGIG (reference sequence). V dropped 5 bases and J dropped 7 bases, with 15 bases sitting between them. CDR3 DNA sequence: TGTGCCTGGGAAGGTAAACAGGGCAACACCATATATTTT. Translating gives CAWEGKQGNTIYF. Based on the CDR3 plus reference TRBV30 and TRBJ1-3, the full variable domain is SQTIHQWPATLVQPVGSPLSLECTVEGTSNPNLYWYRQAAGRGLQLLFYSVGIGQISSEVPQNLSASRPQDRQFILSSKKLLLSDSGFYLCAWEGKQGNTIYFGEGSWLTVV.

The V gene is TRBV28, the J gene TRBJ2-7; 10 bases map to TRBD1. This CDR3 is built from 15 residues. The germline V gene has CDR1 MDHEN and CDR2 SYDVKM. V trimming: 5 bases; J trimming: 7 bases; junction bases outside the gene matches: 11. CDR3 sequence reads: CASSQTTGGAREQYF. CDR3 nucleotide sequence: TGTGCCAGCAGTCAGACGACAGGGGGCGCGAGGGAGCAGTACTTC.